These 14 T cell receptor beta chains share one sample of origin, sequenced in a study of blood T cell repertoires in COVID-19. Profiling relied on immunoSEQ multiplex PCR, and the TCRdb table lists in-frame clones only, not all of them. The sample contains under 500,000 clones, 80% to 90% of which appear only once. Input material: PBMCs or T cells enriched from blood (not recorded which). These receptors originate from a man between 25 and 39 years old who had recovered from COVID-19.

The chain has TRBV5-1 and TRBJ1-2; 8 bases are shared with TRBD1. Per the germline V gene, CDR1 is SGHRS and CDR2 is YFSETQ. With 0 bases clipped from V and 8 bases from J, the junction kept 9 bases outside the gene matches. This CDR3 region has 15 residues. The CDR3 protein is CASSLDNRGKGGYTF. CDR3 sequence (DNA): TGCGCCAGCAGCTTGGACAACAGGGGGAAAGGCGGCTACACCTTC.

This chain uses TRBV11-2 with TRBJ2-2; D is perhaps TRBD2 (6 bases). V lost 0 bases and J 7 bases, leaving 15 bases between the germline ends. Germline V gene data show CDR1 as SGHAT and CDR2 as FQNNGV. This CDR3 has 16 residues. CDR3 residues: CASSLDRPGVSGELFF. The CDR3 nucleotides are TGTGCCAGCAGCTTAGATCGTCCGGGAGTAAGCGGGGAGCTGTTTTTT.

The chain recombines TRBV21-1 with TRBJ2-2; the table gives TRBD1 as D, unverified against the DNA. TRBV21-1 is shown as a pseudogene. This CDR3 has 14 amino acids. Here the CDR3 reads CASRQDDYTGELFF. DNA for the CDR3: TGTGCCAGCAGACAGGACGATTACACCGGGGAGCTGTTTTTT.

The chain links TRBV7-9 to TRBJ2-3; D gene uncertain. This CDR3 is 16 amino acids long. Trimming shortened V by 4 bases and J by 0 bases, and 14 bases separated the two germline ends. Germline V CDR1 and CDR2: SEHNR, FQNEAQ (reference sequence). The CDR3 DNA is TGTGCCAGCAGCTCGACTCTTACGGCTAGCACAGATACGCAGTATTTT. Amino acid sequence: CASSSTLTASTDTQYF.

This clone was recorded once. The J gene is TRBJ2-1, the V gene TRBV4-1; D might be TRBD2 (6 bases). V was shortened by 4 bases and J by 10 bases, with 14 bases between the two germline ends. Germline CDR1 reads MGHRA; CDR2 reads YSYEKL. The CDR3 consists of 13 residues. For the CDR3, the DNA is TGCGCCAGCAGCCCCATGGCGGGAAGGGAGCAGTTCTTC. Residues: CASSPMAGREQFF.

This chain connects TRBV15 to TRBJ2-2, with 14 bases identical to TRBD2. Looked up from germline, CDR1 is LNHNV and CDR2 is YYDKDF (reference sequence). The J segment lost 5 bases and the V segment lost 0 bases, leaving 8 bases of the junction unmatched. The CDR3 length is 19 residues. The chain's CDR3 is CATSRDWGTSGSNTGELFF. Written as DNA, the CDR3 is TGTGCCACCAGCAGAGATTGGGGGACTAGCGGGAGCAATACCGGGGAGCTGTTTTTT.

V usage is TRBV29-1 and J usage is TRBJ1-2, with a weak D call TRBD1 (6 bases). V was trimmed by 4 bases and J by 5 bases, leaving 17 bases between them. Germline V gene lookup returns CDR1 SQVTM and CDR2 ANQGSEA. This CDR3 has 14 amino acids. CDR3 in amino acids: CSVGDMTVGYGYTF. The CDR3 region has the DNA TGCAGCGTTGGGGACATGACGGTGGGGTATGGCTACACCTTC.

The V and J genes are TRBV11-2 and TRBJ1-4, with TRBD1 identical over 9 bases. The V segment lost 4 bases and the J segment 7 bases; nucleotides outside the gene matches: 4. The V gene's germline CDR1 is SGHAT and CDR2 FQNNGV. The CDR3 totals 14 residues. CDR3 protein: CASSSGQGFEKLFF. CDR3 coding DNA: TGTGCCAGCAGCTCGGGACAGGGATTTGAAAAACTGTTTTTT.

CDR3 region: CAWSPVPAGEKLFF. The DNA of the CDR3 is TGTGCCTGGAGCCCCGTGCCCGCCGGTGAAAAACTGTTTTTT. V usage is TRBV30 and J usage is TRBJ1-4; D is ambiguous. Trimming took 3 bases from V and 7 from J, leaving 15 bases between them. Per germline, CDR1 GTSNPN and CDR2 SVGIG (reference sequence). This CDR3 is 14 amino acids long.

The V call is TRBV24-1, the J call TRBJ2-7, with TRBD2 matching over 14 bases. The J call may be in error: the DNA end matches TRBJ2-1 better. CDR3 length: 19 amino acids. Germline loops: CDR1 KGHDR, CDR2 SFDVKD. The CDR3 bases are TGTGCCACCAGTGATTCCGGGACTAGCGGGAGCGGGTCCTACAATGAGCAGTTCTTC. This translates into CATSDSGTSGSGSYNEQFF.

Of note for this clone: Other DNA sequences in this specimen translate into the identical CDR3. The chain links TRBV2 to TRBJ1-5; D is perhaps TRBD1 (5 bases). The CDR3 has 14 amino acids. V was trimmed by 3 bases and J by 1 base, leaving 7 bases between them. Germline lookup yields CDR1 SNHLY and CDR2 FYNNEI. The CDR3 bases are TGTGCCAGCAGTGACAGGGTCAGCAATCAGCCCCAGCATTTT. It codes for CASSDRVSNQPQHF.

The rearrangement joins TRBV7-9 to TRBJ1-5; 7 positions match TRBD1. This CDR3 region has 13 residues. Germline V gives CDR1 SEHNR, CDR2 FQNEAQ (reference sequence). Unmatched junction bases numbered 9, after V lost 5 bases and J lost 11 bases. The CDR3 region has the DNA TGTGCCAGCAGCCCACAGGGGCGTAGGGCCCAGCATTTT. Protein product: CASSPQGRRAQHF.

This clone has just one count. The V call is TRBV4-2, the J call TRBJ2-7; 8 bases fit TRBD2. The V gene end was trimmed by 1 base and the J gene end by 1 base; junction bases not matched to a gene: 6. CDR1 is LGHNA and CDR2 is YNFKEQ in the germline V gene. This CDR3 has 16 amino acids. CDR3 protein: CASSQVDSGNSYEQYF. As DNA, the CDR3 is TGTGCCAGCAGCCAAGTGGATAGCGGGAATTCCTACGAGCAGTACTTC.

The V call is TRBV19, the J call TRBJ1-5; D call uncertain. The V gene's germline CDR1 is LNHDA and CDR2 SQIVND (reference sequence). The CDR3 has 17 amino acids. Trimming cost V 5 bases and J 0 bases, with 17 bases left between them. CDR3 protein: CASSPGRGYYSNQPQHF. CDR3 coding DNA: TGTGCCAGTAGTCCCGGACGGGGTTACTATAGCAATCAGCCCCAGCATTTT.